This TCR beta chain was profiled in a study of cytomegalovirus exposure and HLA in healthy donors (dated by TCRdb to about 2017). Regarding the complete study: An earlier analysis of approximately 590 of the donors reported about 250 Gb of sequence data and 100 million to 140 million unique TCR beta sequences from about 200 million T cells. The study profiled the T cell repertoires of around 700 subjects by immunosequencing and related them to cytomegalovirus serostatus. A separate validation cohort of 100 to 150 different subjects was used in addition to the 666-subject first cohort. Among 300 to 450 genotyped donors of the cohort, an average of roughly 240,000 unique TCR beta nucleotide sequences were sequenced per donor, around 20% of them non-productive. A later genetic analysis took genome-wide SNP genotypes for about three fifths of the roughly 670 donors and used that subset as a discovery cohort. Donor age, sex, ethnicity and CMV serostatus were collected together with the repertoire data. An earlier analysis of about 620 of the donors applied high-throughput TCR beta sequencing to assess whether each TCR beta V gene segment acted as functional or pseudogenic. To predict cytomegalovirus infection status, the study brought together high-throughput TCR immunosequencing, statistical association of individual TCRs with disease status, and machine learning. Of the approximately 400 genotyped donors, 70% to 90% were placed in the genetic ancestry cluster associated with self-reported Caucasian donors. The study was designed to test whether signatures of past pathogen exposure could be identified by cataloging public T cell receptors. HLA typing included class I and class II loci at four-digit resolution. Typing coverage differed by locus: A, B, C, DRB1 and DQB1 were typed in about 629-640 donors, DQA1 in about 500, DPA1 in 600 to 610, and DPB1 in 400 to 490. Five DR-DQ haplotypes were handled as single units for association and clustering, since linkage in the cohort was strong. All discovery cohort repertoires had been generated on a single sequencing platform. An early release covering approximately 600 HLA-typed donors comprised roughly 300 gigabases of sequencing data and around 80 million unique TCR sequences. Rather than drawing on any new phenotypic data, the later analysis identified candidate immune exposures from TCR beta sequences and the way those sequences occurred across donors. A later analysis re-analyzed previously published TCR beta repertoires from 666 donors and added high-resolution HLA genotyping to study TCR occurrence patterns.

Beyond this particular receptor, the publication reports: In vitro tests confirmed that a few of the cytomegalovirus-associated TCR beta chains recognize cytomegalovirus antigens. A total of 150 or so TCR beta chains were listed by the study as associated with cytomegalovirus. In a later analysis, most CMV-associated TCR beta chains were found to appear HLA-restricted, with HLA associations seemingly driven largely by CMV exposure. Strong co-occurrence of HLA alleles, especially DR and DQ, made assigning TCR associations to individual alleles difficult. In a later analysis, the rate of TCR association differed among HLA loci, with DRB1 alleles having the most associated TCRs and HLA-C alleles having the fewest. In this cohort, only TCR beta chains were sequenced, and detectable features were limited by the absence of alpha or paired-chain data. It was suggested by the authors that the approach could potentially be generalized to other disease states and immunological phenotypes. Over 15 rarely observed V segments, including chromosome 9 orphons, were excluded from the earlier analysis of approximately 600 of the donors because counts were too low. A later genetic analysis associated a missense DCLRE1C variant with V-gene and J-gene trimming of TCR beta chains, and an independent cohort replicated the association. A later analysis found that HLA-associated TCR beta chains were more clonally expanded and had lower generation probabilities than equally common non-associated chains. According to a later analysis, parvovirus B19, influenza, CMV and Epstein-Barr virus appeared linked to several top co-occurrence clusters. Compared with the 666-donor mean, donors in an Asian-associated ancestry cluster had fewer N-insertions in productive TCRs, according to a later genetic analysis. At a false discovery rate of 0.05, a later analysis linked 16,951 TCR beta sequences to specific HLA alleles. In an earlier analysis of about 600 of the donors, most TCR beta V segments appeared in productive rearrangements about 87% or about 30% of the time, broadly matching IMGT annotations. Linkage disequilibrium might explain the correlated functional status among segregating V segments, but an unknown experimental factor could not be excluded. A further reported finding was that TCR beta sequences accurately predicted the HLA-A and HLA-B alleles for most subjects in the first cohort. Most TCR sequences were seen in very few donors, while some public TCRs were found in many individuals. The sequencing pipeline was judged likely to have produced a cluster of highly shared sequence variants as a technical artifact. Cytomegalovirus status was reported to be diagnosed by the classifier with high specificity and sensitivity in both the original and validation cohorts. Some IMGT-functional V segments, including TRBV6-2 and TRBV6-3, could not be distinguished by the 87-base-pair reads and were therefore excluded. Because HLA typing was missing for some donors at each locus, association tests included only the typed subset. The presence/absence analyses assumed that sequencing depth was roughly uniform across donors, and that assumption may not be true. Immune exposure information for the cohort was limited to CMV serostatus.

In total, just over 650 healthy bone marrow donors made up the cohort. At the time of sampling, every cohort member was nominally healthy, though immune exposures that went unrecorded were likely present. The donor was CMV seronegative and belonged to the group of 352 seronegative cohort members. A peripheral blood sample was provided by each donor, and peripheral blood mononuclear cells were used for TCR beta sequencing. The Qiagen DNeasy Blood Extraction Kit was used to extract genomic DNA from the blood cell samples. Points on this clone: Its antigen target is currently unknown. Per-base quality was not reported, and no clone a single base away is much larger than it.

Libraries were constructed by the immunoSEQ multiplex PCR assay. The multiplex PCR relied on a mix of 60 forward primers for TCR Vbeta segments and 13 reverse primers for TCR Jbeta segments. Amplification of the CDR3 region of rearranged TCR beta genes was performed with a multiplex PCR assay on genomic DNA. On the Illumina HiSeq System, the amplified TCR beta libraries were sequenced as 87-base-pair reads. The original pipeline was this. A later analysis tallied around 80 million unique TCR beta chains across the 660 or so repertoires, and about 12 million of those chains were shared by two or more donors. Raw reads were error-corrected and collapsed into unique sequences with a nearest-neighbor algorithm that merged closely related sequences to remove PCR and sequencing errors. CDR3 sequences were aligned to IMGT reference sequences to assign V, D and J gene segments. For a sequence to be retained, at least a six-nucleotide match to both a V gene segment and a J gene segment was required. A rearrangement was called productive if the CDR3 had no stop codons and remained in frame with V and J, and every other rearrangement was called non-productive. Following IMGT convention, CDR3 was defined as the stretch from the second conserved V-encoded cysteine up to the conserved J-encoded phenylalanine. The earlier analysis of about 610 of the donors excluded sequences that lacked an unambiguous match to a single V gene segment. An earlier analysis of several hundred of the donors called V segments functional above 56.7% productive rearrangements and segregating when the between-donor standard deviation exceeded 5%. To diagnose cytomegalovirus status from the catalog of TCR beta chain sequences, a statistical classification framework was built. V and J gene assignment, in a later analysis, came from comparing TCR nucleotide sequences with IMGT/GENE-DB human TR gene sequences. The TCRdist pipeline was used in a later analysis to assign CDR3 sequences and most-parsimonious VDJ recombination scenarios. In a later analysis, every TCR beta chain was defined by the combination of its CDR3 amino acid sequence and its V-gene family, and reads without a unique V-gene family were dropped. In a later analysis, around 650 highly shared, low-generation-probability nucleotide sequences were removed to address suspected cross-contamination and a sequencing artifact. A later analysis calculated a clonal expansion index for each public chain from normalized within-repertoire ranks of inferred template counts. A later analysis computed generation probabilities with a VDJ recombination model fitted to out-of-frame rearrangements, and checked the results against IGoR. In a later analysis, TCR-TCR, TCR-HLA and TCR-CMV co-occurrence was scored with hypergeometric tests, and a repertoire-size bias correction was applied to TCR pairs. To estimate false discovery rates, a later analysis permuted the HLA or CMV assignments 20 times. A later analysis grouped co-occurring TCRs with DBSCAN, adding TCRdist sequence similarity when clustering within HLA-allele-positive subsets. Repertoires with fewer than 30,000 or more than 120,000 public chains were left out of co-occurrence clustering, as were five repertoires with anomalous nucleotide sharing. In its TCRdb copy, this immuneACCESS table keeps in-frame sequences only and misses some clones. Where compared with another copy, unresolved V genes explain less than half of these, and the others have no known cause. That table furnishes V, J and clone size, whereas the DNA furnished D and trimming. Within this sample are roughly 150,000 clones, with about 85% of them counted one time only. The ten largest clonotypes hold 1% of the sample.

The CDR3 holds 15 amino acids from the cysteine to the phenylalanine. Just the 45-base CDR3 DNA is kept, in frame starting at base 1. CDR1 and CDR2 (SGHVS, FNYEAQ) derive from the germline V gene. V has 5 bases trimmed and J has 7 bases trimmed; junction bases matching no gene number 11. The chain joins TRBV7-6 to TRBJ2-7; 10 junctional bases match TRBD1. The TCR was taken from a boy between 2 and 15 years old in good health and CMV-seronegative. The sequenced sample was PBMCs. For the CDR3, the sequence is CASSPTDRGRREQYF. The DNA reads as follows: TGTGCCAGCAGCCCTACGGACAGGGGGAGACGAGAGCAGTACTTC.